The 20 T cell receptor beta chains presented below share a single source sample, sequenced in a study of shared clonotypes between healthy human individuals. Here immunoSEQ multiplex PCR was the method, and the copy in TCRdb shows in-frame clones only, minus some. This table holds fewer than 650,000 clones, less than 80% found once. The material sequenced was PBMCs. Source of these receptors: a woman aged 40 to 49 in good health. Some clones in this sample may be carry-over from other donors' samples.

V is TRBV6-5 and J is TRBJ2-3; 14 bases are shared with TRBD2. Germline trimming cut 6 bases from V and 5 bases from J; bases unmatched to any gene: 4. CDR1 is MNHEY, CDR2 SVGAGI, per germline. The CDR3 contains 15 residues. CDR3 loop: CASRRLAGGLDTQYF. For the CDR3, the DNA is TGTGCCAGCAGAAGACTAGCGGGAGGGTTAGATACGCAGTATTTT.

This clone occurred a few times. The chain couples TRBV2 to TRBJ2-7; 8 nucleotides align to TRBD1. V was clipped by 5 bases and J by 7 bases; unmatched bases: 13. CDR1 is SNHLY and CDR2 is FYNNEI in the germline V gene. This CDR3 has 15 residues. CDR3 region: CASSPSGQGMGEQYF. The CDR3 nucleotides are TGTGCCAGCAGTCCGAGCGGACAGGGAATGGGGGAGCAGTACTTC.

V gene TRBV5-1 combines with J gene TRBJ2-2; TRBD2 matches at 15 bases. The germline V gene has CDR1 SGHRS and CDR2 YFSETQ. This CDR3 is 17 amino acids long. J was trimmed by 5 bases and V by 5 bases; bases with no gene match: 7. The CDR3 nucleotides are TGCGCCAGCAGTCCCGGGACTAGCGGGAGGTCTACCGGGGAGCTGTTTTTT. It yields the protein CASSPGTSGRSTGELFF. The whole variable domain, remainder taken from reference TRBV5-1 and TRBJ2-2, is KAGVTQTPRYLIKTRGQQVTLSCSPISGHRSVSWYQQTPGQGLQFLFEYFSETQRNKGNFPGRFSGRQFSNSRSEMNVSTLELGDSALYLCASSPGTSGRSTGELFFGEGSRLTVL.

CDR3 loop: CASSVTGSPDTQYF. The CDR3 coding sequence is TGTGCCAGCAGCGTAACAGGGAGCCCGGATACGCAGTATTTT. The chain links TRBV9 to TRBJ2-3; D is possibly TRBD1 (6 bases). This CDR3 has 14 residues. V dropped 1 base and J dropped 6 bases, with 12 bases sitting between them. Per the germline V gene, CDR1 is SGDLS and CDR2 is YYNGEE.

A word on this clone: The sample has other DNA sequences that encode this CDR3 too. The V gene is TRBV29-1, the J gene TRBJ2-5; D uncertain. Germline CDR1 is SQVTM and CDR2 is ANQGSEA. Trimming shortened V by 0 bases and J by 4 bases, and 3 bases separated the two germline ends. This CDR3 contains 11 residues. The CDR3 region is CSVEDLETQYF. CDR3 nucleotides: TGCAGCGTTGAAGATTTAGAGACCCAGTACTTC.

This sequence joins TRBV18 and TRBJ2-7; no firm D call. CDR3 length: 13 amino acids. Germline V CDR1 and CDR2: KGHSH, LQKENI. V was clipped by 3 bases and J by 0 bases, with 6 bases between them. In DNA form, the CDR3 reads TGTGCCAGCTCACCTAGTAGCTCCTACGAGCAGTACTTC. Its protein is CASSPSSSYEQYF.

This clone has a single count. This chain links TRBV5-4 with TRBJ2-3, with a tentative D call TRBD1 (5 bases). CDR1 is SGHNT and CDR2 is YYREEE in the germline V gene (reference sequence). Trimming took 4 bases from V and 0 from J, leaving 9 bases between them. The CDR3 is 14 amino acids. The CDR3 is CASSEGVSTDTQYF. DNA for the CDR3: TGTGCCAGCAGCGAAGGGGTTAGCACAGATACGCAGTATTTT.

The chain recombines TRBV7-2 with TRBJ2-6; 7 bases map to TRBD2. The CDR3 runs 18 residues. V lost 1 base, J lost 0 bases, and 6 bases stayed unmatched. Germline assignment: CDR1 SGHTA and CDR2 FQGNSA. The CDR3 bases are TGTGCCAGCAGCTTAGAGGGACTACCCAGCTCTGGGGCCAACGTCCTGACTTTC. Translating gives CASSLEGLPSSGANVLTF.

The chain couples TRBV9 to TRBJ2-1; D is tentatively TRBD1 or TRBD2 (6 bases each). CDR1 and CDR2 from the germline V gene are SGDLS and YYNGEE. Trimming shortened V by 2 bases and J by 7 bases, and 16 bases separated the two germline ends. This CDR3 comprises 15 residues. The CDR3 spells CASSVGGGQPNEQFF. The CDR3 DNA reads TGTGCCAGCAGCGTGGGTGGGGGGCAGCCTAATGAGCAGTTCTTC.

The chain joins TRBV10-2 to TRBJ2-1, with TRBD2 matching over 8 bases. This CDR3 spans 14 amino acids. The ends lost 6 bases at V and 10 bases at J; junction bases unmatched: 11. CDR1 and CDR2 from the germline V gene are WSHSY and SAAADI. The CDR3: CASSPIAGTEEQFF. The CDR3 DNA is TGCGCCAGCAGCCCGATAGCGGGAACGGAAGAGCAGTTCTTC.

V is TRBV7-9 and J is TRBJ2-7; 9 bases map to TRBD1. The CDR3 runs 15 residues. Germline V gene sequence: CDR1 SEHNR, CDR2 FQNEAQ (reference sequence). V shed 5 bases, J shed 6 bases, and the junction held 11 bases outside the gene matches. The CDR3 is CASSEPGQGLSEQYF. Written as DNA, the CDR3 is TGTGCCAGCAGCGAACCGGGACAGGGATTATCCGAGCAGTACTTC.

This clone has just one count. This chain uses TRBV6-1 with TRBJ2-2; 7 positions agree with TRBD1. Germline V CDR1 and CDR2: MNHNS, SASEGT. Trimming cost V 2 bases and J 1 base; bases outside gene matches: 1. This CDR3 region has 15 residues. The CDR3 coding sequence is TGTGCCAGCAGTGAATGGGACAGGAACACCGGGGAGCTGTTTTTT. This gives the protein CASSEWDRNTGELFF.

This chain joins TRBV19 and TRBJ1-4; TRBD1 agrees at 7 bases. The CDR3 runs 16 residues. The trim removed 4 bases at V and 7 bases at J, leaving 12 bases unmatched. CDR1 is LNHDA and CDR2 is SQIVND in the germline V gene (reference sequence). The CDR3 region is CASSSGTVGVFEKLFF. The DNA for the CDR3 is TGTGCCAGTAGTAGCGGGACAGTCGGCGTCTTTGAAAAACTGTTTTTT. The full variable domain, completed using reference TRBV19 and TRBJ1-4, is DGGITQSPKYLFRKEGQNVTLSCEQNLNHDAMYWYRQDPGQGLRLIYYSQIVNDFQKGDIAEGYSVSREKKESFPLTVTSAQKNPTAFYLCASSSGTVGVFEKLFFGSGTQLSVL.

The CDR3 reads CARASGRASDTQYF. The CDR3 nucleotides are TGTGCCCGGGCTAGCGGGAGGGCCTCGGATACGCAGTATTTT. The chain is built from TRBV30 and TRBJ2-3, with 12 bases fitting TRBD2. Germline V gene lookup returns CDR1 GTSNPN and CDR2 SVGIG (reference sequence). The V and J ends lost 8 bases and 6 bases, in that order; junction bases with no gene match: 9. This CDR3 is built from 14 residues.

The V and J genes are TRBV28 and TRBJ2-3; weak D call: TRBD2 (5 bases). Trimming took 6 bases from V and 1 from J, leaving 8 bases between them. There are 13 residues in the CDR3. CDR1 is MDHEN, CDR2 SYDVKM, per germline. DNA of the CDR3: TGTGCCAGCAGAGGTAGCGGCACAGATACGCAGTATTTT. It encodes CASRGSGTDTQYF.

The table lists this clone with a count of one. This rearrangement joins TRBV28 to TRBJ2-7; 13 nucleotides agree with TRBD2. The V segment lost 6 bases and the J segment 4 bases; nucleotides outside the gene matches: 6. The CDR3 runs 15 residues. Germline V CDR1 and CDR2: MDHEN, SYDVKM. CDR3 region: CASSAGLAGEYEQYF. The CDR3 DNA is TGTGCCAGCAGCGCAGGACTAGCGGGAGAGTACGAGCAGTACTTC.

A word on this clone: A junction boundary mismatches the germline segment, possibly from a read error. The J gene is TRBJ1-1, the V gene TRBV9; D is unclear. The CDR3 runs 17 residues. Germline V gene data show CDR1 as SGDLS and CDR2 as YYNGEE. The CDR3 DNA reads TGTGCCAGCAGCGTCCACTACCAGCCTCCCATGAACACTGAAGCTTCCTTT. It is translated as CASSVHYQPPMNTEASF.

The chain couples TRBV2 to TRBJ1-5, with a weak D call TRBD1 (5 bases). The V gene's germline CDR1 is SNHLY and CDR2 FYNNEI. V dropped 8 bases and J dropped 4 bases, with 21 bases sitting between them. The CDR3 extends over 16 amino acids. The CDR3 region is CASRQPLREGNQPQHF. The CDR3 DNA is TGTGCCAGCCGGCAACCTCTCAGGGAGGGGAATCAGCCCCAGCATTTT.

J is TRBJ2-5 and V is TRBV10-1; possibly TRBD1 for D (5 bases). The J call is in doubt because the DNA end fits TRBJ2-7 better. The germline CDR1 and CDR2 sequences are WNHNN and SYGVQD (reference sequence). The CDR3 runs 14 residues. CDR3 protein: CASSVSGHSYEQYF. CDR3 bases: TGCGCCAGCAGTGTATCTGGACACTCCTACGAGCAGTACTTC.

The rearrangement joins TRBV6-6 to TRBJ2-1, with a possible D match to TRBD2 (5 bases). The length of the CDR3 is 14 residues. CDR1 and CDR2 from the germline V gene are MNHNY and SVGAGI (reference sequence). V was clipped by 0 bases and J by 9 bases, with 12 bases between them. As DNA, the CDR3 is TGTGCCAGCAGTTACTCGGCGCTAGCTATTGAGCAGTTCTTC. Translation gives CASSYSALAIEQFF.